One and the same sample provided the 28 T cell receptor beta chains below, sequenced in a study of tumor and adjacent non-tumor tissue in lung cancer. Three rounds of nested PCR, following a modified ARM-PCR protocol, produced the TCRbeta library. TCRdb re-analysed the multiplex PCR reads in MiXCR, keeping a single row per CDR3 protein. The sample gives about 90,000 distinct CDR3 sequences, about 61% of which show up once; approximately 15% is in the top ten. RNA was extracted from bulk tissue without any cell sorting. Sample: lung tumor tissue. These receptors originate from a man between 65 and 79 years old with non-small cell lung cancer.

In its sample, this clonotype was seen once. A junction boundary mismatches the germline segment, possibly from a read error. The J gene is TRBJ2-7, the V gene TRBV5-4; TRBD2 matches at 9 bases. The CDR3 is 15 amino acids. CDR1 and CDR2 from the germline V gene are SGHNT and YYREEE (reference sequence). In DNA form, the CDR3 reads TGTGCCAGCAGCTTGTCGGCTAGCGGGAACTACGAACAGTACTTC. Translation gives CASSLSASGNYEQYF.

With regard to this clonotype: The CDR3 carries no conserved terminal phenylalanine or tryptophan, so it likely arises from a read error. The chain links TRBV11-2 to TRBJ1-3, with TRBD1 as a possible D gene (6 bases). The CDR3 loop spans 15 amino acids. Germline assignment: CDR1 SGHAT and CDR2 FQNNGV. CDR3 coding DNA: TGTGCCAGCAGCTCCAACTGGGGGCTTGGAGACACCATATATTCT. It is translated as CASSSNWGLGDTIYS.

This clonotype was detected only a few times. A much larger clone lies one base from this, so it may be a read error. J is TRBJ2-4 and V is TRBV4-1; 9 bases align to TRBD1. From germline, CDR1 is MGHRA and CDR2 YSYEKL. This CDR3 has 14 residues. Trimming at V came to 7 bases and at J to 9 bases, leaving 10 bases not matched to a gene. The CDR3 region has the DNA TGCGCCAGCAACCAGGACAGGGGAAAGGGCATTCAGTACTTC. It specifies CASNQDRGKGIQYF.

This sequence joins TRBV21-1 and TRBJ2-1. TRBV21-1 is described as a pseudogene. CDR3 length: 16 residues. The CDR3 nucleotides are TGTGCCAGCAGCAAAGTAAAAAGCTCCATAGGGAATGAGCAGTTCTTC. Translated: CASSKVKSSIGNEQFF.

The rearrangement uses TRBV28 and TRBJ2-3; no firm D call. CDR1 MDHEN and CDR2 SYDVKM come from the germline V gene. This CDR3 contains 15 residues. V lost 5 bases and J 7 bases, leaving 19 bases between the germline ends. The CDR3: CASSPPGGTSNTQYF. In nucleotides, the CDR3 is TGTGCCAGCAGTCCGCCGGGCGGAACCTCAAATACGCAGTATTTT.

This clonotype appeared many times. This rearrangement joins TRBV5-4 to TRBJ2-3; 16 nucleotides align to TRBD2. The CDR3 consists of 21 residues. The germline V gene encodes CDR1 SGHNT and CDR2 YYREEE (reference sequence). Unmatched junction bases numbered 18, after V lost 4 bases and J lost 4 bases. CDR3 sequence reads: CASSLRRRGLAGGWRADTQYF. CDR3 nucleotides: TGTGCCAGCAGCCTACGGCGGCGGGGACTAGCGGGAGGGTGGAGGGCAGATACGCAGTATTTT.

This clonotype was seen at least ten times. This rearrangement joins TRBV29-1 to TRBJ2-3, with 7 bases aligning to TRBD2. Germline V gene data show CDR1 as SQVTM and CDR2 as ANQGSEA. Trimming took 0 bases from V and 1 from J; bases not matched to a gene: 1. This CDR3 is 14 amino acids long. The CDR3 sequence is CSVEDAGGTDTQYF. The CDR3 coding sequence is TGCAGCGTTGAAGATGCGGGAGGCACAGATACGCAGTATTTT.

This clonotype appeared a single time. A junction end diverges from the germline sequence, so it may reflect a read error. The chain is built from TRBV4-1 and TRBJ2-7; D may correspond to TRBD1 or TRBD2 (7 bases each). This CDR3 contains 14 residues. Germline CDR1 MGHRA, CDR2 YSYEKL. The chain's CDR3 is CDSSPGGQWRERYF. The DNA of the CDR3 is TGCGACAGCAGCCCGGGGGGACAGTGGAGGGAGCGGTACTTC.

This clonotype has at least ten counts. The rearrangement links TRBV7-9 to TRBJ2-1; D gene unclear. The V end was cut by 10 bases, the J end by 0 bases, with 13 bases between. CDR1 and CDR2 (germline): SEHNR, FQNEAQ (reference sequence). The CDR3 has 14 amino acids. The CDR3 nucleotides are TGTGCCATCTTAAGTGAAGGCTCCTACAATGAGCAGTTCTTC. As protein: CAILSEGSYNEQFF.

With respect to this clonotype: One junction end disagrees with the germline gene, perhaps due to a read error. This sequence joins TRBV4-1 and TRBJ2-3, with 9 bases aligning to TRBD2. The CDR3 extends over 18 amino acids. CDR1 and CDR2 (germline): MGHRA, YSYEKL. The CDR3 nucleotides are TGCGCCGGCAGCCACAAGAGAAGACTAGCGGCTAGCATAGATACGCAGTATTTT. Translation: CAGSHKRRLAASIDTQYF.

This chain's CDR3 is CASSPFQETQYF. CDR3 nucleotide sequence: TGTGCCAGCAGCCCTTTCCAAGAGACCCAGTACTTC. The chain joins TRBV11-2 to TRBJ2-5; D remains ambiguous. CDR3 length: 12 residues. Germline V CDR1 and CDR2: SGHAT, FQNNGV. V shed 5 bases and J shed 1 base, with 5 bases lying between them.

At least ten counts were recorded for this clonotype. The rearrangement uses TRBV28 and TRBJ1-1; 10 nucleotides agree with TRBD1. The CDR3 has 15 amino acids. From germline, CDR1 is MDHEN and CDR2 SYDVKM. Trimming took 4 bases from V and 5 from J; bases not matched to a gene: 7. In nucleotides, the CDR3 is TGTGCCAGCAGTTCCCCCGGGACAGGGGTGACTGAAGCTTTCTTT. Its translation: CASSSPGTGVTEAFF.

Note on this clonotype: This may be a read error, as it is one base from a much larger clone. The genes are TRBV12-3 or TRBV12-4 and TRBJ1-1; D not certain. The CDR3 is 15 amino acids. V shed 6 bases and J shed 0 bases, with 14 bases lying between them. CDR3 sequence: CASRPLSPVNTEAFF. The CDR3 nucleotides are TGTGCCAGCAGGCCCCTCAGCCCGGTGAACACTGAAGCTTTCTTT.

This clonotype was observed a handful of times. This may come from a read error, since a much larger clone is one base off. The gene calls are TRBV12-3 or TRBV12-4 and TRBJ2-1; 8 bases match TRBD2. The CDR3 is 14 amino acids. The CDR3 reads CVSSLAGRYNEQFF. CDR3 nucleotide sequence: TGTGTCAGCAGTTTAGCGGGACGGTACAATGAGCAGTTCTTC.

In regard to this clonotype: Being one base from a much bigger clone, this may be a read error. This rearrangement joins TRBV9 to TRBJ2-4; tentative D call: TRBD2 (5 bases). CDR1 SGDLS and CDR2 YYNGEE come from the germline V gene. The CDR3 is made up of 15 amino acids. The CDR3 region is CARSAVAGAKNIQYF. CDR3 bases: TGTGCCAGGAGCGCGGTCGCGGGTGCCAAAAACATTCAGTACTTC.

A word on this clonotype: It is unclear where the CDR3 begins or ends on the DNA, so no DNA is shown, and the CDR3 is as TCRdb lists it. The chain uses TRBV29-1 and TRBJ1-2; no check of the table's D call, TRBD1, against the DNA was made. A total of 11 residues make up the CDR3, ends included. Germline CDR1 reads SQVTM; CDR2 reads ANQGSEA. This CDR3 reads CSATVSYGCTF.

This clonotype was detected a few times. With a much larger clone just one base away, this may be a read error. The chain's CDR3 is CANSLGPLGGDTQYF. The CDR3 DNA reads as TGCGCCAACAGCCTCGGGCCCCTTGGGGGGGATACGCAGTATTTT. The V gene is TRBV4-1, the J gene TRBJ2-3, with a possible D match to TRBD2 (6 bases). Germline lookup yields CDR1 MGHRA and CDR2 YSYEKL. The CDR3 contains 15 residues.

With regard to this clonotype: Germline is not matched at one junction end, which may reflect a read error. V is TRBV28 and J is TRBJ2-2, with TRBD2 as a possible D gene (5 bases). The CDR3 has 13 amino acids. Germline CDR1 and CDR2: MDHEN and SYDVKM. CDR3: CASSPGGAGELFF. The DNA of the CDR3 is TGTGCCAGCAGCCCGGGTGGAGCCGGGGAACTGTTTTTT.

Notes on this clonotype: At one boundary the junction diverges from the germline segment, which might be a read error. The chain joins TRBV7-8 to TRBJ2-7; D remains ambiguous. From germline, CDR1 is SGHVS and CDR2 FQNEAQ. The CDR3 has 14 residues. DNA for the CDR3: TGTGTCAGCAGGTTAGTTGGCCACAGCTACGAGCAGTACTTC. Encoded protein: CVSRLVGHSYEQYF.

A note on this clonotype: Without the conserved terminal phenylalanine or tryptophan, this CDR3 likely stems from a read error. The chain carries TRBV6-1 and TRBJ2-7, with 9 nucleotides matching TRBD1. The CDR3 runs to 14 residues. V was clipped by 5 bases and J by 9 bases; unmatched bases: 11. From germline, CDR1 is MNHNS and CDR2 SASEGT. CDR3 sequence reads: CASSSDRGSSGQYL. The CDR3 DNA is TGTGCCAGCAGTTCGGACAGGGGCAGTAGTGGGCAGTACCTC.

On this clonotype: Relative to the germline gene, one junction end is altered; a read error may explain this. This chain uses TRBV6-5 with TRBJ1-1; unclear D gene. Looked up from germline, CDR1 is MNHEY and CDR2 is SVGAGI. CDR3 size: 15 residues. The CDR3 protein is CAGRKGPLMNTEASF. In nucleotides, the CDR3 is TGTGCCGGCAGGAAAGGACCCCTAATGAACACTGAAGCTTCCTTT.

Concerning this clonotype itself: A read error may be the cause here, since a much bigger clone is one base away. V and J are TRBV4-2 and TRBJ2-2; tentatively, D is TRBD1 (5 bases). Trimming pared 0 bases from V and 7 bases from J, leaving 12 bases between. The CDR3 totals 15 residues. From germline, CDR1 is LGHNA and CDR2 YNFKEQ. The CDR3 DNA follows: TGTGCCAGCAGCCAAGATTTGGGGCGGATCGGGGAGCTGTTTTTT. Encoded protein: CASSQDLGRIGELFF.

Regarding this clonotype: A much bigger clone sits one base away, suggesting this may be a read error. This rearrangement joins TRBV6-6 to TRBJ1-5; 8 bases align to TRBD1. V shed 2 bases and J 9 bases; nucleotides not matched to a gene: 9. Germline CDR1 MNHNY, CDR2 SVGAGI (reference sequence). CDR3 length: 15 residues. The CDR3, as DNA: TGTGCCAGCAGTTACGGACAGGGCTTTGGTCGGCCCCAGCATTTT. This codes for CASSYGQGFGRPQHF.

This clonotype appeared many times. J is TRBJ1-2 and V is TRBV10-3; D ambiguous. Per the germline V gene, CDR1 is ENHRY and CDR2 is SYGVKD. CDR3 length equals 14 residues. Trimming stripped 5 bases from V and 1 base from J, with 11 bases between. The CDR3 sequence: CAISFTNYNYGYTF. Written as DNA, the CDR3 is TGTGCCATCAGTTTCACGAACTATAACTATGGCTACACCTTC.

The chain is built from TRBV7-9 and TRBJ2-7; D is ambiguous. The CDR3 runs 11 residues. In germline, CDR1 is SEHNR, CDR2 FQNEAQ (reference sequence). The CDR3 sequence: CTSSFAGEQYF. The DNA for the CDR3 is TGTACAAGCAGCTTCGCAGGCGAGCAGTACTTC.

As regards this clonotype: A much larger clone lies one base from this, so it may be a read error. The rearrangement joins TRBV7-8 to TRBJ1-5, with D unresolved. Trimming removed 5 bases at V and 6 bases at J, with 11 bases between. CDR1 and CDR2 (germline): SGHVS, FQNEAQ. This CDR3 contains 13 residues. The CDR3 nucleotides are TGTGCCAGCAGCCGATGGGAGGCTCAGCCCCAGCATTTT. This codes for CASSRWEAQPQHF.

This clonotype was seen a handful of times. The rearrangement uses TRBV20-1 and TRBJ2-1; 8 positions match TRBD2. The CDR3 totals 16 residues. V shed 1 base, J shed 6 bases, and the junction held 11 bases outside the gene matches. The germline V gene encodes CDR1 DFQATT and CDR2 SNEGSKA (reference sequence). This CDR3 reads CSARVGSGRKSNEQFF. The DNA for the CDR3 is TGCAGTGCTAGAGTCGGGAGCGGGAGAAAGTCCAATGAGCAGTTCTTC.

With respect to this clonotype: Given a much more abundant clone one base away, this may be a read error. This rearrangement joins TRBV6-2 or TRBV6-3 to TRBJ2-2, with D perhaps TRBD1 or TRBD2 (5 bases each). The CDR3 consists of 13 residues. Germline lookup yields CDR1 MNHEY and CDR2 SVGEGT. CDR3 loop: CASSPRVTGELLF. In DNA form, the CDR3 reads TGTGCCAGCAGCCCCAGGGTCACCGGGGAGCTGCTTTTT.